This passage covers 23 T cell receptor beta chains from one sample sequenced in a study of blood T cell repertoires in COVID-19. The assay was immunoSEQ multiplex PCR, and TCRdb's table has in-frame clones only and misses some. This sample yields around 200,000 clones, of which 90% are seen a single time; 0.95% to 1.5% belongs to the top ten. The sequenced sample was PBMCs or T cells enriched from blood (not recorded which). The receptors here all came from a man in his thirties or forties who had recovered from COVID-19.

The chain is built from TRBV4-3 and TRBJ2-3, with TRBD1 as a possible D gene (5 bases). This CDR3 spans 15 amino acids. The V end was cut by 0 bases, the J end by 6 bases, with 13 bases between. Germline CDR1 and CDR2: LGHNA and YSLEER. DNA for the CDR3: TGCGCCAGCAGCCAAGATTTCCAGGGTGCCGATACGCAGTATTTT. The encoded protein is CASSQDFQGADTQYF.

This chain links TRBV11-2 with TRBJ2-1, with TRBD2 matching over 7 bases. The CDR3 is 15 residues long. The junction had 9 bases not matched to a gene; V was cut back by 6 bases and J by 4 bases. Germline V gives CDR1 SGHAT, CDR2 FQNNGV. The DNA for the CDR3 is TGTGCCAGCAGAACGATAGCGGGCCCTTACAATGAGCAGTTCTTC. It translates to CASRTIAGPYNEQFF. The full variable domain, its missing parts supplied by reference TRBV11-2 and TRBJ2-1, is EAGVAQSPRYKIIEKRQSVAFWCNPISGHATLYWYQQILGQGPKLLIQFQNNGVVDDSQLPKDRFSAERLKGVDSTLKIQPAKLEDSAVYLCASRTIAGPYNEQFFGPGTRLTVL.

This chain joins TRBV4-3 and TRBJ1-5; D possibly corresponds to TRBD1 (5 bases). Trimming pared 0 bases from V and 6 bases from J, leaving 12 bases between. The V gene's germline CDR1 is LGHNA and CDR2 YSLEER. This CDR3 contains 15 residues. The CDR3 DNA is TGCGCCAGCAGCCAAGATCGGGGGGAGGGTCAGCCCCAGCATTTT. This encodes CASSQDRGEGQPQHF.

The chain combines TRBV18 with TRBJ1-5; 9 nucleotides align to TRBD1. The CDR3 covers 17 residues. The germline V gene has CDR1 KGHSH and CDR2 LQKENI. V lost 3 bases and J lost 0; bases outside the gene matches: 6. In DNA form, the CDR3 reads TGTGCCAGCTCACCGGGACAGGGAATCGGTAGCAATCAGCCCCAGCATTTT. This codes for CASSPGQGIGSNQPQHF.

The rearrangement uses TRBV29-1 and TRBJ2-5; D perhaps matches TRBD2 (6 bases). CDR1 is SQVTM and CDR2 is ANQGSEA in the germline V gene. V was shortened by 3 bases and J by 4 bases, with 12 bases between the two germline ends. This CDR3 contains 13 residues. The CDR3 loop is CSVDVGGGETQYF. The CDR3 bases are TGCAGCGTTGACGTCGGGGGAGGAGAGACCCAGTACTTC.

This chain joins TRBV6-2 or TRBV6-3 and TRBJ1-1, with TRBD1 as a possible D gene (5 bases). The V end lost 2 bases, the J end lost 4 bases, and 17 bases lay between the germline ends. CDR3 size: 16 residues. Germline V gene lookup returns CDR1 MNHEY and CDR2 SVGEGT. CDR3 sequence (DNA): TGTGCCAGCAGTTACGGTTTCCTGCGGGGGAGCACTGAAGCTTTCTTT. It specifies CASSYGFLRGSTEAFF.

The sample holds a few counts of this clone. V gene TRBV7-2 combines with J gene TRBJ2-1, with TRBD1 as a possible D gene (6 bases). Germline-derived CDR1 and CDR2 are SGHTA and FQGNSA. This CDR3 has 17 residues. V was cut by 3 bases and J by 9 bases, with 24 bases left in between. The CDR3 loop reads CASSFRPGGRGVSEQFF. The CDR3 coding sequence is TGTGCCAGCAGCTTTCGGCCAGGCGGCAGGGGAGTAAGTGAGCAGTTCTTC. The full variable domain, rest sourced from reference TRBV7-2 and TRBJ2-1, is GAGVSQSPSNKVTEKGKDVELRCDPISGHTALYWYRQSLGQGLEFLIYFQGNSAPDKSGLPSDRFSAERTGGSVSTLTIQRTQQEDSAVYLCASSFRPGGRGVSEQFFGPGTRLTVL.

This chain connects TRBV2 to TRBJ2-2; TRBD1 matches 9 bases. This CDR3 has 15 residues. Per germline, CDR1 SNHLY and CDR2 FYNNEI. The ends lost 5 bases at V and 1 base at J; junction bases unmatched: 2. The CDR3 DNA follows: TGTGCCAGCAGTATGACAGGGGGGAACACCGGGGAGCTGTTTTTT. Its protein is CASSMTGGNTGELFF. Together with reference TRBV2 and TRBJ2-2, the CDR3 gives the full variable domain: EPEVTQTPSHQVTQMGQEVILRCVPISNHLYFYWYRQILGQKVEFLVSFYNNEISEKSEIFDDQFSVERPDGSNFTLKIRSTKLEDSAMYFCASSMTGGNTGELFFGEGSRLTVL.

The genes are TRBV19 and TRBJ2-1; no reliable D call. Germline values: CDR1 LNHDA, CDR2 SQIVND (reference sequence). Trimming removed 5 bases at V and 0 bases at J, with 11 bases between. The CDR3 length is 15 residues. CDR3 sequence: CASSYGYSSYNEQFF. The CDR3 nucleotides read TGTGCCAGTAGTTACGGGTATAGCTCCTACAATGAGCAGTTCTTC.

This chain links TRBV10-1 with TRBJ2-7; D call uncertain. Germline assignment: CDR1 WNHNN and CDR2 SYGVQD (reference sequence). The V end was cut by 0 bases, the J end by 3 bases, with 3 bases between. The CDR3 has 12 amino acids. The CDR3 coding sequence is TGCGCCAGCAGTGAGTCGAGCTACGAGCAGTACTTC. This gives the protein CASSESSYEQYF.

The chain combines TRBV28 with TRBJ2-2; D perhaps matches TRBD2 (6 bases). Between the trimmed V and J ends, which lost 10 bases and 1 base, there was a span of 13 bases. The CDR3 consists of 14 residues. The germline CDR1 and CDR2 sequences are MDHEN and SYDVKM. The CDR3 loop is CANSPGLNTGELFF. As DNA, the CDR3 is TGTGCCAACTCCCCGGGACTGAACACCGGGGAGCTGTTTTTT.

The CDR3 region is CASSSGTTSTDTQYF. Written as DNA, the CDR3 is TGCGCCAGCAGCTCCGGGACAACTAGCACAGATACGCAGTATTTT. The V and J genes are TRBV5-1 and TRBJ2-3; tentative D call: TRBD1 (6 bases). The germline V gene has CDR1 SGHRS and CDR2 YFSETQ. The CDR3 loop spans 15 amino acids. V lost 3 bases to trimming and J lost 0 bases, with 11 bases between them.

There are a few counts of this clone. The chain has TRBV11-2 and TRBJ2-7; possible D gene TRBD1, 6 bases. V was shortened by 5 bases and J by 7 bases, with 9 bases between the two germline ends. The CDR3 has 11 residues. Germline CDR1 reads SGHAT; CDR2 reads FQNNGV. The CDR3 DNA sequence: TGTGCCAGCAGCGCAGGACAGGAGCAGTACTTC. Amino acid sequence: CASSAGQEQYF. Based on the CDR3 plus reference TRBV11-2 and TRBJ2-7, the full variable domain is EAGVAQSPRYKIIEKRQSVAFWCNPISGHATLYWYQQILGQGPKLLIQFQNNGVVDDSQLPKDRFSAERLKGVDSTLKIQPAKLEDSAVYLCASSAGQEQYFGPGTRLTVT.

About this clone itself: This may be a read error: a much more frequent sequence differs by one nucleotide. This CDR3 is also generated by other DNA sequences in the sample. This chain joins TRBV6-5 and TRBJ1-2, with a weak D call TRBD1 (6 bases). The CDR3 consists of 14 residues. The V end was cut by 0 bases, the J end by 2 bases, with 7 bases between. CDR1 and CDR2 from the germline V gene are MNHEY and SVGAGI. CDR3 residues: CASSYSTGNYGYTF. Here the CDR3 DNA reads TGTGCCAGCAGTTACTCTACAGGGAACTATGGCTACACCTTC.

V gene TRBV4-1 combines with J gene TRBJ2-3; possibly TRBD2 for D (5 bases). The germline V and J ends were trimmed by 2 bases and 1 base, with 13 bases remaining between them. Looked up from germline, CDR1 is MGHRA and CDR2 is YSYEKL. The CDR3 spans 16 residues. CDR3 nucleotides: TGCGCCAGCAGCCAAAGGCCGGGGTTGGGCACAGATACGCAGTATTTT. Its protein product is CASSQRPGLGTDTQYF.

This chain links TRBV5-1 with TRBJ2-7, with 9 bases aligning to TRBD1. This CDR3 region has 14 residues. V gave up 4 bases and J gave up 6 bases; unmatched junction bases: 8. Germline assignment: CDR1 SGHRS and CDR2 YFSETQ. As DNA, the CDR3 is TGCGCCAGCAGCAGACGGGACAGGGACATCGAGCAGTACTTC. Its translation: CASSRRDRDIEQYF. Filled out from reference TRBV5-1 and TRBJ2-7, the complete variable domain reads KAGVTQTPRYLIKTRGQQVTLSCSPISGHRSVSWYQQTPGQGLQFLFEYFSETQRNKGNFPGRFSGRQFSNSRSEMNVSTLELGDSALYLCASSRRDRDIEQYFGPGTRLTVT.

This rearrangement joins TRBV4-2 to TRBJ1-3; tentatively, D is TRBD1 (6 bases). CDR3 length: 15 residues. Germline V gene data show CDR1 as LGHNA and CDR2 as YNFKEQ. V dropped 1 base and J dropped 3 bases, with 10 bases sitting between them. The CDR3 bases are TGTGCCAGCAGCCAAGTAACAGGGTATGGAAACACCATATATTTT. The encoded protein is CASSQVTGYGNTIYF.

The J gene is TRBJ1-5, the V gene TRBV19, with 9 positions matching TRBD1. CDR1 and CDR2 from the germline V gene are LNHDA and SQIVND (reference sequence). This CDR3 is 15 amino acids long. With V trimmed by 6 bases and J by 2 bases, 5 bases remained unmatched. CDR3 sequence (DNA): TGTGCCAGTAGCGTGGGACAGGGAGGCAATCAGCCCCAGCATTTT. As protein: CASSVGQGGNQPQHF. The whole variable domain, remainder taken from reference TRBV19 and TRBJ1-5, is DGGITQSPKYLFRKEGQNVTLSCEQNLNHDAMYWYRQDPGQGLRLIYYSQIVNDFQKGDIAEGYSVSREKKESFPLTVTSAQKNPTAFYLCASSVGQGGNQPQHFGDGTRLSIL.

This clone was recorded once. V usage is TRBV30 and J usage is TRBJ1-1; D uncertain. V was pared by 5 bases and J by 1 base, with 8 bases between. CDR1 is GTSNPN and CDR2 is SVGIG in the germline V gene (reference sequence). The CDR3 is made up of 12 amino acids. CDR3: CAWDNPNTEAFF. As DNA, the CDR3 is TGTGCCTGGGACAACCCGAACACTGAAGCTTTCTTT.

The sample holds a few counts of this clone. The CDR3 protein is CASSTQGSAGNTIYF. CDR3 nucleotide sequence: TGTGCCAGTAGTACACAGGGGTCTGCTGGAAACACCATATATTTT. The chain employs TRBV19 and TRBJ1-3; 7 nucleotides align to TRBD1. V was pared by 4 bases and J by 2 bases, with 5 bases of the junction left unmatched. The CDR3 is made up of 15 amino acids. The germline gives CDR1 LNHDA, CDR2 SQIVND (reference sequence).

This chain connects TRBV6-1 to TRBJ2-7; 8 bases agree with TRBD1. Losses at the gene ends were 2 bases for V and 2 bases for J; bases not matched to a gene: 2. This CDR3 has 14 amino acids. From germline, CDR1 is MNHNS and CDR2 SASEGT. CDR3 nucleotides: TGTGCCAGCAGTGAATGGGACAGGACCTACGAGCAGTACTTC. Residues: CASSEWDRTYEQYF.

This chain joins TRBV30 and TRBJ1-2; no definite D call. The V gene lost 7 bases and the J gene lost 0 bases, with 18 bases spanning the gap. Germline V gene sequence: CDR1 GTSNPN, CDR2 SVGIG (reference sequence). This CDR3 comprises 15 residues. This CDR3 reads CASPGYGHPNYGYTF. The CDR3 DNA follows: TGTGCCTCTCCGGGATACGGGCATCCTAACTATGGCTACACCTTC.

The genes are TRBV2 and TRBJ2-7; 8 bases are a match to TRBD2. V shed 6 bases, J shed 2 bases, and the junction held 6 bases outside the gene matches. The CDR3 is 14 residues long. From germline, CDR1 is SNHLY and CDR2 FYNNEI. The CDR3 nucleotides read TGTGCCAGCAGATTGACTAGCGCAACCTACGAGCAGTACTTC. Protein sequence: CASRLTSATYEQYF.